The next 32 T cell receptor beta chains were all read from a single sample in a study of T cells after yellow fever vaccination. In TCRdb, the 5' RACE reads were re-called with MiXCR into one record per CDR3 protein. Here the sample spans some 600,000 distinct CDR3 sequences, about a sixth being singletons. The sample consisted of PBMCs, taken 5 days after the first yellow fever vaccination. The receptors come from a man aged 18 to 30 who received the YFV17D yellow fever vaccine.

About this clonotype: A read error may produce the germline difference seen at one junction end. CDR3 region: CASREDLGHEQYF. The CDR3 nucleotides are TGTGCCAGCAGAGAAGACCTGGGCCACGAGCAGTACTTC. This chain joins TRBV2 and TRBJ2-7; D remains ambiguous. The CDR3 is 13 residues long. Germline V lookup: CDR1 SNHLY, CDR2 FYNNEI. The complete variable domain, with remaining parts taken from reference TRBV2 and TRBJ2-7, reads EPEVTQTPSHQVTQMGQEVILRCVPISNHLYFYWYRQILGQKVEFLVSFYNNEISEKSEIFDDQFSVERPDGSNFTLKIRSTKLEDSAMYFCASREDLGHEQYFGPGTRLTVT.

This clonotype has at least ten counts. The V gene is TRBV19, the J gene TRBJ2-7, with 7 bases fitting TRBD2. The CDR3 spans 15 residues. Looked up from germline, CDR1 is LNHDA and CDR2 is SQIVND (reference sequence). The ends lost 7 bases at V and 3 bases at J; junction bases unmatched: 12. In nucleotides, the CDR3 is TGTGCCAGTACGGGGGACGGGGGGTCCGGCTACGAGCAGTACTTC. The encoded protein is CASTGDGGSGYEQYF.

This chain uses TRBV9 with TRBJ2-3, with TRBD2 matching 12 bases. Trimming cost V 0 bases and J 2 bases; bases outside gene matches: 1. Germline CDR1 SGDLS, CDR2 YYNGEE. The CDR3 covers 16 residues. CDR3 amino acids: CASSVGTSGATDTQYF. CDR3 sequence (DNA): TGTGCCAGCAGCGTAGGGACTAGCGGGGCCACAGATACGCAGTATTTT.

The chain combines TRBV4-2 with TRBJ1-2; 7 positions agree with TRBD1. Unmatched junction bases numbered 10, after V lost 0 bases and J lost 3 bases. CDR3 size: 17 residues. CDR1 is LGHNA, CDR2 YNFKEQ, per germline. CDR3 DNA sequence: TGTGCCAGCAGCCAAGATCTGAAGACAGGGTCGGACTATGGCTACACCTTC. It is translated as CASSQDLKTGSDYGYTF.

The chain uses TRBV15 and TRBJ2-1, with D possibly TRBD2 on 7 matching bases. In germline, CDR1 is LNHNV, CDR2 YYDKDF (reference sequence). The germline V and J ends were trimmed by 4 bases and 5 bases, with 15 bases remaining between them. The CDR3 has 15 amino acids. CDR3 bases: TGTGCCACCAGCACCGCGGGGGCGGACAACAATGAGCAGTTCTTC. Translation: CATSTAGADNNEQFF.

The chain employs TRBV20-1 and TRBJ2-7, with D possibly TRBD2 on 6 matching bases. From germline, CDR1 is DFQATT and CDR2 SNEGSKA (reference sequence). The CDR3 covers 13 residues. Trimming shortened V by 4 bases and J by 3 bases, and 13 bases separated the two germline ends. The CDR3 region has the DNA TGCAGTGCTACACGGACGGGACTCTACGAGCAGTACGTC. Encoded protein: CSATRTGLYEQYV.

CDR3: CSARVPRDSGEQYF. CDR3 in DNA: TGCAGTGCTAGAGTCCCACGGGACAGCGGGGAGCAGTACTTC. The J gene is TRBJ2-7, the V gene TRBV20-1; weak D call: TRBD1 (7 bases). The CDR3 has 14 amino acids. Germline lookup yields CDR1 DFQATT and CDR2 SNEGSKA (reference sequence). The V and J ends lost 1 base and 7 bases respectively, with 17 bases between them.

The chain joins TRBV4-2 to TRBJ1-5; D is unresolved. CDR3 length: 15 residues. V lost 3 bases and J 0 bases, leaving 9 bases between the germline ends. The germline CDR1 and CDR2 sequences are LGHNA and YNFKEQ. The CDR3 reads CASSHAAVSNQPQHF. CDR3 coding DNA: TGTGCCAGCAGCCACGCCGCAGTTAGCAATCAGCCCCAGCATTTT.

About this clonotype: This may arise from a read error, as a much more abundant clone is one base away. This chain uses TRBV20-1 with TRBJ1-3; no clear D. CDR1 and CDR2 (germline): DFQATT, SNEGSKA (reference sequence). The ends were cut back, 5 bases at V and 2 bases at J, with 13 bases in the middle. The CDR3 consists of 14 residues. For the CDR3, the DNA is TGCAGTGCTTATAGAGCGGGGACTGGAAACACCATATATTTT. It yields the protein CSAYRAGTGNTIYF.

This clonotype was counted ten times or more. The chain uses TRBV7-9 and TRBJ2-2, with 7 bases matching TRBD1. Trimming cost V 5 bases and J 2 bases; bases outside gene matches: 2. The CDR3 sequence is 14 residues long. Germline CDR1 and CDR2: SEHNR and FQNEAQ (reference sequence). The CDR3 DNA follows: TGTGCCAGCAGCCGGGACAGTAACACCGGGGAGCTGTTTTTT. Protein product: CASSRDSNTGELFF.

The rearrangement links TRBV9 to TRBJ1-2; D is uncertain. The CDR3 runs to 14 residues. Germline V gene data show CDR1 as SGDLS and CDR2 as YYNGEE. V gave up 4 bases and J gave up 3 bases, with 13 bases separating them. The chain's CDR3 is CASSRPLGDYGYTF. CDR3 in DNA: TGTGCCAGCAGCCGGCCTCTCGGCGACTATGGCTACACCTTC.

The chain uses TRBV7-3 and TRBJ2-7, with 7 bases lining up with TRBD1. The CDR3 consists of 15 residues. Trimming cost V 2 bases and J 3 bases; bases outside gene matches: 7. Germline V gene data show CDR1 as SGHTA and CDR2 as FQGTGA. Written as DNA, the CDR3 is TGTGCCAGCAGCTTACCCCGGGACAGACTCTACGAGCAGTACGTC. This codes for CASSLPRDRLYEQYV.

V is TRBV5-1 and J is TRBJ2-5, with 9 bases aligning to TRBD2. The CDR3 extends over 14 amino acids. The V and J ends lost 4 bases and 5 bases, in that order; junction bases with no gene match: 6. CDR1 and CDR2 (germline): SGHRS, YFSETQ. The CDR3 nucleotides are TGCGCCAGCAGCGGGACTAGCTCGGGGGAGACCCAGTACTTC. Its translation: CASSGTSSGETQYF.

The gene calls are TRBV11-2 and TRBJ2-3; no reliable D call. The V gene's germline CDR1 is SGHAT and CDR2 FQNNGV. V shed 2 bases and J shed 2 bases, with 11 bases lying between them. There are 15 residues in the CDR3. CDR3 bases: TGTGCCAGCAGCTTATATATCCCTGACACAGATACGCAGTATTTT. Translating it yields CASSLYIPDTDTQYF.

This clonotype was picked up one time. The chain combines TRBV7-9 with TRBJ2-4, with D unclear. CDR3 length equals 14 residues. Germline CDR1 and CDR2: SEHNR and FQNEAQ (reference sequence). V lost 1 base and J 0 bases, leaving 4 bases between the germline ends. The CDR3 reads CASSLVTAKNIQYF. CDR3 sequence (DNA): TGTGCCAGCAGCTTAGTCACAGCCAAAAACATTCAGTACTTC.

The gene calls are TRBV27 and TRBJ2-4; D is perhaps TRBD2 (6 bases). V was pared by 8 bases and J by 2 bases, with 16 bases between. The CDR3 contains 15 residues. Per germline, CDR1 MNHEY and CDR2 SMNVEV (reference sequence). The CDR3 protein is CASRFLEGTKNIQYF. CDR3 DNA sequence: TGTGCCAGCCGATTTCTGGAGGGCACCAAAAACATTCAGTACTTC.

This clonotype has just a few counts. This rearrangement joins TRBV24-1 to TRBJ2-7; D perhaps matches TRBD2 (6 bases). The germline V and J ends were trimmed by 7 bases and 2 bases, with 17 bases remaining between them. Germline values: CDR1 KGHDR, CDR2 SFDVKD. The CDR3 loop spans 15 amino acids. The chain's CDR3 is CATSGRGGRTYEQYF. The CDR3 nucleotides read TGTGCCACCAGCGGGCGGGGCGGCAGAACCTACGAGCAGTACTTC.

V usage is TRBV24-1 and J usage is TRBJ1-4; D unresolved. In germline, CDR1 is KGHDR, CDR2 SFDVKD. The CDR3 has 13 residues. Trimming pared 12 bases from V and 7 bases from J, leaving 17 bases between. The CDR3: CAAQRDTGEKLFF. In nucleotides, the CDR3 is TGTGCCGCTCAACGGGATACGGGTGAAAAACTGTTTTTT.

In this sample, this clonotype turned up a few times. The chain combines TRBV2 with TRBJ2-2; TRBD1 matches 10 bases. The germline V gene has CDR1 SNHLY and CDR2 FYNNEI. The length of the CDR3 is 19 residues. V was pared by 3 bases and J by 0 bases, with 10 bases of the junction left unmatched. This chain's CDR3 is CASSDPTHGQGANTGELFF. The CDR3, as DNA: TGTGCCAGCAGTGATCCCACCCATGGACAGGGGGCGAACACCGGGGAGCTGTTTTTT.

This chain uses TRBV4-3 with TRBJ2-1, with a weak D call TRBD2 (6 bases). The length of the CDR3 is 13 residues. Trimming stripped 0 bases from V and 9 bases from J, with 9 bases between. CDR1 and CDR2 (germline): LGHNA, YSLEER. The CDR3 region is CASSQDNGGEQFF. DNA for the CDR3: TGCGCCAGCAGCCAAGATAACGGGGGTGAGCAGTTCTTC.

This chain joins TRBV20-1 and TRBJ2-2; D perhaps matches TRBD1 (6 bases). The CDR3 totals 14 residues. V lost 3 bases, J lost 0 bases, and 8 bases lay in between. Looked up from germline, CDR1 is DFQATT and CDR2 is SNEGSKA (reference sequence). The CDR3, as DNA: TGCAGTGCTAGGGGGGACACGAACACCGGGGAGCTGTTTTTT. Amino acid sequence: CSARGDTNTGELFF.

In this sample, this clonotype turned up a few times. The chain links TRBV6-5 to TRBJ2-5; 9 nucleotides align to TRBD2. Germline V gene sequence: CDR1 MNHEY, CDR2 SVGAGI. CDR3 size: 15 residues. After removal of 2 bases from V and 3 bases from J, the junction contained 4 bases not matched to a gene. CDR3: CASSYDAGGKETQYF. In nucleotides, the CDR3 is TGTGCCAGCAGTTACGACGCGGGGGGGAAAGAGACCCAGTACTTC.

The V gene is TRBV24-1, the J gene TRBJ1-3; no firm D call. Germline V gives CDR1 KGHDR, CDR2 SFDVKD. The CDR3 is made up of 15 amino acids. V was clipped by 4 bases and J by 0 bases, with 9 bases between them. This chain's CDR3 is CATSDPASSGNTIYF. CDR3 bases: TGTGCCACCAGTGACCCCGCTAGCTCTGGAAACACCATATATTTT.

This clonotype was seen ten or more times. The rearrangement links TRBV7-9 to TRBJ1-4; D gene unclear. Germline CDR1 is SEHNR and CDR2 is FQNEAQ (reference sequence). V lost 8 bases to trimming and J lost 8 bases, with 9 bases between them. The CDR3 runs to 11 residues. The CDR3 coding sequence is TGTGCCAGCGCCACTGGCGAAAAACTGTTTTTT. Translating gives CASATGEKLFF.

This clonotype is a singleton in its sample. The chain joins TRBV9 to TRBJ1-5; D not resolved. This CDR3 is built from 14 residues. V lost 0 bases, J lost 4 bases, and 8 bases lay in between. The germline V gene has CDR1 SGDLS and CDR2 YYNGEE. This chain's CDR3 is CASSVESGNQPQHF. The CDR3 DNA reads TGTGCCAGCAGCGTAGAGTCGGGAAATCAGCCCCAGCATTTT.

This chain links TRBV6-1 with TRBJ1-1; D call uncertain. V lost 8 bases to trimming and J lost 4 bases, with 14 bases between them. The CDR3 totals 13 residues. Germline V lookup: CDR1 MNHNS, CDR2 SASEGT. The DNA for the CDR3 is TGTGCCAGCCACAACACCGTGGGCACTGAAGCTTTCTTT. This translates into CASHNTVGTEAFF.

In its sample, this clonotype was seen a few times. The chain has TRBV18 and TRBJ2-7; TRBD2 aligns across 9 bases. CDR3 length: 15 residues. The J segment lost 4 bases and the V segment lost 5 bases, leaving 9 bases of the junction unmatched. Germline values: CDR1 KGHSH, CDR2 LQKENI. In nucleotides, the CDR3 is TGTGCCAGCTCATCTCCGGGACTAGCAGATTACGAGCAGTACTTC. Its protein is CASSSPGLADYEQYF.

This clonotype was seen a handful of times. This chain joins TRBV5-1 and TRBJ2-5, with D perhaps TRBD2 (5 bases). Trimming stripped 0 bases from V and 6 bases from J, with 9 bases between. CDR1 and CDR2 (germline): SGHRS, YFSETQ. The CDR3 sequence is 13 residues long. The CDR3: CASSLDGEQTQYF. CDR3 sequence (DNA): TGCGCCAGCAGCTTGGATGGGGAGCAGACCCAGTACTTC.

The V call is TRBV5-1, the J call TRBJ2-5; maybe TRBD1 (5 bases). Deletions cut 0 bases from V and 5 bases from J, with 14 bases between. CDR3 length: 15 amino acids. The germline gives CDR1 SGHRS, CDR2 YFSETQ. The CDR3 DNA reads as TGCGCCAGCAGCTTGGGGACATCCCCGAGGGAGACCCAGTACTTC. It codes for CASSLGTSPRETQYF. Full variable domain (rest looked up from reference TRBV5-1 and TRBJ2-5): KAGVTQTPRYLIKTRGQQVTLSCSPISGHRSVSWYQQTPGQGLQFLFEYFSETQRNKGNFPGRFSGRQFSNSRSEMNVSTLELGDSALYLCASSLGTSPRETQYFGPGTRLLVL.

The rearrangement joins TRBV7-9 to TRBJ2-2, with a weak D call TRBD2 (5 bases). The V end was cut by 9 bases, the J end by 2 bases, with 19 bases between. This CDR3 has 16 amino acids. The germline CDR1 and CDR2 sequences are SEHNR and FQNEAQ (reference sequence). The CDR3 loop is CAREPRGQLNTGELFF. CDR3 coding DNA: TGTGCCAGGGAACCCCGAGGGCAACTAAACACCGGGGAGCTGTTTTTT.

This clonotype was seen only a few times. The chain carries TRBV29-1 and TRBJ1-4, with D maybe TRBD1 (5 bases). Per germline, CDR1 SQVTM and CDR2 ANQGSEA. Trimming took off 5 bases at V and 7 bases at J, with 17 bases between the two ends. This CDR3 has 14 residues. The CDR3 loop reads CSVRVQDTLEKLFF. The DNA of the CDR3 is TGCAGCGTTCGTGTACAGGACACCCTTGAAAAACTGTTTTTT. The whole variable domain, remainder taken from reference TRBV29-1 and TRBJ1-4, is SAVISQKPSRDICQRGTSLTIQCQVDSQVTMMFWYRQQPGQSLTLIATANQGSEATYESGFVIDKFPISRPNLTFSTLTVSNMSPEDSSIYLCSVRVQDTLEKLFFGSGTQLSVL.

CDR3 DNA: TGTGCCAGCAGTTACGGGGTAGACTACGAGCAGTACTTC. Its translation is CASSYGVDYEQYF. The chain is built from TRBV6-5 and TRBJ2-7; D is unresolved. Germline-derived CDR1 and CDR2 are MNHEY and SVGAGI. The V end was cut by 2 bases, the J end by 3 bases, with 8 bases between. The CDR3 runs to 13 residues.